The clone carrying this TCR beta chain was recorded a few times. The antigen remains undetermined. Stated treatment: approximately 11-day PBMC culture with coronavirus spike peptide pools or control peptides (ViraFEST assay). Medium was half-exchanged with fresh IL-2 medium on days 3 and 7. Negative selection isolated the CD4+ T cells once the cells had been cultured for 9 to 11 days. The data stem from a study of vaccination and CD4 T cells after COVID-19. On the study more broadly: Post-COVID draws followed diagnosis by a median roughly 100 days (range 35 to 161). Study-wide results and limits: Convalescent patients displayed spike mono-reactivity in 304 of 307 vaccine-specific clones.

Researchers used the Oncomine TCR Beta short-read assay to sequence DNA from cultured CD4+ T cells. From the PCR reads, TCRdb called clonotypes with MiXCR, one entry per CDR3 protein. This table holds 9,500 to 12,000 distinct CDR3 sequences, 25% found once. Germline V gives CDR1 KGHDR, CDR2 SFDVKD. The V segment lost 3 bases and the J segment 4 bases; nucleotides outside the gene matches: 7. This CDR3 has 15 residues. The sequence came from a human donor who had recovered from COVID-19. V gene TRBV24-1 combines with J gene TRBJ2-7; the match to TRBD1 covers 8 bases. The source material was CD4+ T cells from blood, cultured in vitro, sampled after SARS-CoV-2 vaccination. CDR3 region: CATSDPGQASYEQYF. In DNA, the CDR3 is TGTGCCACCAGTGATCCGGGACAGGCATCGTACGAGCAGTACTTC.